Sequencing of this T cell receptor (beta chain) was carried out in a study of breast tumors, draining lymph nodes, adjacent tissues. Germline-derived CDR1 and CDR2 are MDHEN and SYDVKM. The CDR3 runs to 13 residues. Axillary draining lymph nodes of breast cancer patients supplied the node samples. TCRdb re-called the multiplex PCR reads through MiXCR, storing one row per CDR3 protein. The sample lists 200,000 to 300,000 distinct CDR3 sequences, 30% occurring once. Of note for this clonotype: A read error is possible here, since a much larger clone lies one base away.

The receptor's source is a female donor with breast cancer. Some clones in this sample may be carry-over from other donors' samples. The chain employs TRBV28 and TRBJ1-3; D call uncertain. Material for sequencing was axillary lymph node tissue. CDR3 bases: TGTGCCAGCAGCGTGATCTCTGGAAACACCATACATTTT. Translation: CASSVISGNTIHF.